The present T cell receptor (beta chain) was sequenced within a study of monozygotic twins with inflammatory bowel disease. Study findings and constraints: The data gave no support to a single strong IBD-associated signal or clonotype. Repertoires of patients may have been made more variable by differing immunosuppressive treatments.

As regards this clonotype: Its matching antigen is unknown.

This CDR3 contains 15 residues. Germline loops: CDR1 SEHNR, CDR2 FQNEAQ (reference sequence). The UMIs contained a 6-nucleotide sample barcode. They were added by template switching during cDNA synthesis. TCRdb reprocessed the 5' RACE reads, with one entry per CDR3 protein and no DNA. The sample has about 210,000 distinct CDR3 sequences. The sequenced sample consisted of blood. The V gene is TRBV7-9, the J gene TRBJ2-3; TCRdb calls TRBD1, which cannot be checked without DNA. This TCR was recovered from a human donor with ulcerative colitis or Crohn's disease, or a healthy co-twin of an affected twin (not recorded which). The CDR3 is CASSLGRGLTDTQYF. Full variable domain (missing parts from reference TRBV7-9 and TRBJ2-3): DTGVSQNPRHKITKRGQNVTFRCDPISEHNRLYWYRQTLGQGPEFLTYFQNEAQLEKSRLLSDRFSAERPKGSFSTLEIQRTEQGDSAMYLCASSLGRGLTDTQYFGPGTRLTVL.